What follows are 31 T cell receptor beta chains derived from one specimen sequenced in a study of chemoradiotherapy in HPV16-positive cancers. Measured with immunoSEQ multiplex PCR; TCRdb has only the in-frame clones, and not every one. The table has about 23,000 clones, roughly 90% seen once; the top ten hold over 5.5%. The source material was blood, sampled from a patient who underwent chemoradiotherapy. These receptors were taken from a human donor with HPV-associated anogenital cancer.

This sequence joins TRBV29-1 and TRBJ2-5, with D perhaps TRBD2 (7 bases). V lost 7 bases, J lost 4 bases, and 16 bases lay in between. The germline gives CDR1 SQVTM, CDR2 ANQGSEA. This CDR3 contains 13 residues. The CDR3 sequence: CSALWGGAETQYF. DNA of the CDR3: TGCAGCGCCTTATGGGGGGGGGCAGAGACCCAGTACTTC. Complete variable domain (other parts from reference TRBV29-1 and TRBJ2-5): SAVISQKPSRDICQRGTSLTIQCQVDSQVTMMFWYRQQPGQSLTLIATANQGSEATYESGFVIDKFPISRPNLTFSTLTVSNMSPEDSSIYLCSALWGGAETQYFGPGTRLLVL.

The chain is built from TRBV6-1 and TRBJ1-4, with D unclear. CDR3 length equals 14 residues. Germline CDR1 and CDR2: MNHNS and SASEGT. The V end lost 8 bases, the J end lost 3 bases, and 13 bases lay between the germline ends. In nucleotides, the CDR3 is TGTGCCAGCTCTTGGGGAAGGTCTAATGAAAAACTGTTTTTT. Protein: CASSWGRSNEKLFF.

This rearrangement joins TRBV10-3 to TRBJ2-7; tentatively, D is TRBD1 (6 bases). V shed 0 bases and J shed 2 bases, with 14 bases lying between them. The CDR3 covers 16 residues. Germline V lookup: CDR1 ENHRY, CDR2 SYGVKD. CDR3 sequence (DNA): TGTGCCATCAGTGAGTCCAGCGGACAGACCACCTACGAGCAGTACTTC. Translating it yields CAISESSGQTTYEQYF.

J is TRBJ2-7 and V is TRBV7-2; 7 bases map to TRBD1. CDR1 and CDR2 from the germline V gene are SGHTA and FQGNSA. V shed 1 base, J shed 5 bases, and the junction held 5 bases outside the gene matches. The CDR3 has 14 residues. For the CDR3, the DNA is TGTGCCAGCAGCTTAGGGACAGGACAACACGAGCAGTACTTC. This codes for CASSLGTGQHEQYF.

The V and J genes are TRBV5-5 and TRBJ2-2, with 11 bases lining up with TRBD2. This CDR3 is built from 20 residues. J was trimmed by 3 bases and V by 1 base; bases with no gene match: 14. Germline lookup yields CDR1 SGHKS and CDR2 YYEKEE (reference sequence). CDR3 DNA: TGTGCCAGCAGCTTGAAACTAGCGGGGGCCTGGGCTGCTGACACCGGGGAGCTGTTTTTT. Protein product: CASSLKLAGAWAADTGELFF.

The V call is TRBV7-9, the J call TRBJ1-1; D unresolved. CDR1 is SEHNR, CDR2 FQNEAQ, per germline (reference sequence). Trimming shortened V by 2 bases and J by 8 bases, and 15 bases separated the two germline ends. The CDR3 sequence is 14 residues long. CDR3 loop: CASSLSGQRGEAFF. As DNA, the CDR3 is TGTGCCAGCAGCTTAAGTGGCCAGCGGGGAGAAGCTTTCTTT.

CDR3 DNA sequence: TGTGCCAGCAGCGTAGGACAGGTGCAAGAGACCCAGTACTTC. Translated: CASSVGQVQETQYF. The J gene is TRBJ2-5, the V gene TRBV11-2; 7 bases match TRBD1. With V trimmed by 5 bases and J by 2 bases, 5 bases remained unmatched. The CDR3 runs 14 residues. Germline lookup yields CDR1 SGHAT and CDR2 FQNNGV.

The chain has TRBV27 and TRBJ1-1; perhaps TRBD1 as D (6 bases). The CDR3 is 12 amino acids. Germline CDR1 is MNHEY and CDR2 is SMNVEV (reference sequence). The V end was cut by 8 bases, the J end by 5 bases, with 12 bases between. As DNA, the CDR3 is TGTGCCAGCGGCTGGACAGCGACTGAAGCTTTCTTT. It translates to CASGWTATEAFF.

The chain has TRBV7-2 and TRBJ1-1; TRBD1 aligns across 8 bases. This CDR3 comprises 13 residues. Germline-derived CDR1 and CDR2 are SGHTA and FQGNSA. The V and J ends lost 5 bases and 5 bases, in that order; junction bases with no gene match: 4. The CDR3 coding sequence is TGTGCCAGCAGCCTCGACAGGGGTACTGAAGCTTTCTTT. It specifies CASSLDRGTEAFF.

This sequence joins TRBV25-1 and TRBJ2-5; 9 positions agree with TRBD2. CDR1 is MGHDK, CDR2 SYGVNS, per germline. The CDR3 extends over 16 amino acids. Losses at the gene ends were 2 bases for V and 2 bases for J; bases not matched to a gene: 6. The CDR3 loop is CASSEPRGGIQETQYF. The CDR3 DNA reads TGTGCCAGCAGTGAACCGCGGGGGGGGATACAAGAGACCCAGTACTTC.

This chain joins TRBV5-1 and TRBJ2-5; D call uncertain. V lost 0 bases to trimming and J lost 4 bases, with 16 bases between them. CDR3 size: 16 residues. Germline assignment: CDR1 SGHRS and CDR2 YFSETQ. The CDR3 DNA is TGCGCCAGCAGCTTGGGGTTGACGGTAAAAGGAGAGACCCAGTACTTC. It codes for CASSLGLTVKGETQYF. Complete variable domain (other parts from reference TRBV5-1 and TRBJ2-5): KAGVTQTPRYLIKTRGQQVTLSCSPISGHRSVSWYQQTPGQGLQFLFEYFSETQRNKGNFPGRFSGRQFSNSRSEMNVSTLELGDSALYLCASSLGLTVKGETQYFGPGTRLLVL.

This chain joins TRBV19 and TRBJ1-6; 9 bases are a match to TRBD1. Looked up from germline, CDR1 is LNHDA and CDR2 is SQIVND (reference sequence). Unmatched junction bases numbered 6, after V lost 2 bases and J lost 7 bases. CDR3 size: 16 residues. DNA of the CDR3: TGTGCCAGTAGTATAACCGGGACAGGGACGAATTCACCCCTCCACTTT. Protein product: CASSITGTGTNSPLHF.

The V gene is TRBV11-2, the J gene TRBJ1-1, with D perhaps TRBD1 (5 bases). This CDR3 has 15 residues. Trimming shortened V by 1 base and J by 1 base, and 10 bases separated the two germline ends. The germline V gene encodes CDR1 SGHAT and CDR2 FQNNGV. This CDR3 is CASSLGRARNTEAFF. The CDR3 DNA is TGTGCCAGCAGCTTAGGCAGGGCGAGGAACACTGAAGCTTTCTTT.

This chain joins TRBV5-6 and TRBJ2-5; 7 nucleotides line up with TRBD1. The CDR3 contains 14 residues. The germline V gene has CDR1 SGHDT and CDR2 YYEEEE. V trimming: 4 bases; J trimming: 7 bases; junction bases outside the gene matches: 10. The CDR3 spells CASSHSRDRRTQYF. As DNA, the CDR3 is TGTGCCAGCAGCCATTCCCGGGACAGAAGGACCCAGTACTTC.

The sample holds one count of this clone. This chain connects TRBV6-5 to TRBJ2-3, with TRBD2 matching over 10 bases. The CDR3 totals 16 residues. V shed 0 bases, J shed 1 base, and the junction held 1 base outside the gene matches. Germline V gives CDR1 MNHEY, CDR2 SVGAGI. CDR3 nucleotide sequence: TGTGCCAGCAGTTACTCCGGGACTAGCGGCACAGATACGCAGTATTTT. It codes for CASSYSGTSGTDTQYF.

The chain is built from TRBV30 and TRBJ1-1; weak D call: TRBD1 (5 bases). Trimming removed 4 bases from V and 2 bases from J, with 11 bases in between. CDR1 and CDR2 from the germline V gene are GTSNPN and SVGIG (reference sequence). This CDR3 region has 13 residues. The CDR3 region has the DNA TGTGCCTGGATCCCAGGGAGCAACACTGAAGCTTTCTTT. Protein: CAWIPGSNTEAFF.

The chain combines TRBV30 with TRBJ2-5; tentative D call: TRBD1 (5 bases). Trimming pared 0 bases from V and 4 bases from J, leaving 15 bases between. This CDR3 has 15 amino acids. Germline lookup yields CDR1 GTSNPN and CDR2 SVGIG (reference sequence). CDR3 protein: CAWSVEQYRGETQYF. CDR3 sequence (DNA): TGTGCCTGGAGTGTAGAACAGTATAGGGGAGAGACCCAGTACTTC.

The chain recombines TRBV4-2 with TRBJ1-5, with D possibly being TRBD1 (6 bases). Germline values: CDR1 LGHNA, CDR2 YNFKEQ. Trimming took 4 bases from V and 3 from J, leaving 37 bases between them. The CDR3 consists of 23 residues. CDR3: CASSRNWGKPGQGAYNVNQPQHF. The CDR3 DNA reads TGTGCCAGCAGCCGGAATTGGGGCAAACCGGGACAAGGAGCATATAACGTCAATCAGCCCCAGCATTTT.

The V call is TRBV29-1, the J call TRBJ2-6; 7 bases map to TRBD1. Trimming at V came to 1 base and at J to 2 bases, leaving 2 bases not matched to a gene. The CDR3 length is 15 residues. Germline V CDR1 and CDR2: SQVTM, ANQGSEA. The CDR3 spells CSVEVGGTGANVLTF. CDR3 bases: TGCAGCGTTGAAGTAGGGGGCACTGGGGCCAACGTCCTGACTTTC.

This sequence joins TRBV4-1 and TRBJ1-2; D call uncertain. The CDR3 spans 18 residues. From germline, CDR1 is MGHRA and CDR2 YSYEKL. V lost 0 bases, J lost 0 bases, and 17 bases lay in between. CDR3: CASSQDPQVIMANYGYTF. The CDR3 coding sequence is TGCGCCAGCAGCCAAGATCCGCAGGTTATAATGGCTAACTATGGCTACACCTTC.

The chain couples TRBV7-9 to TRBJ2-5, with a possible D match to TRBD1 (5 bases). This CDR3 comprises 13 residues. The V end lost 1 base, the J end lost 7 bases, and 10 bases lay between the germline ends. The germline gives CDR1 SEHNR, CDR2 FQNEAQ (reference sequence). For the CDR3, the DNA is TGTGCCAGCAGCTTAGAGCCAGGGATGACCCAGTACTTC. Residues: CASSLEPGMTQYF.

The CDR3 region is CASLAGGTDTQYF. CDR3 sequence (DNA): TGCGCCAGCCTCGCGGGGGGAACAGATACGCAGTATTTT. The genes are TRBV5-1 and TRBJ2-3, with TRBD2 matching 8 bases. V shed 7 bases, J shed 3 bases, and the junction held 4 bases outside the gene matches. Germline V CDR1 and CDR2: SGHRS, YFSETQ. This CDR3 region has 13 residues.

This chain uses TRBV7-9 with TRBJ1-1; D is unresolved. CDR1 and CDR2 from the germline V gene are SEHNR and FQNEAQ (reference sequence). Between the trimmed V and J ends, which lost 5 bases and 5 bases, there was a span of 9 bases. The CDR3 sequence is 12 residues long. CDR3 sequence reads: CASSLHWTEAFF. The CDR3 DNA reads TGTGCCAGCAGCCTCCACTGGACTGAAGCTTTCTTT.

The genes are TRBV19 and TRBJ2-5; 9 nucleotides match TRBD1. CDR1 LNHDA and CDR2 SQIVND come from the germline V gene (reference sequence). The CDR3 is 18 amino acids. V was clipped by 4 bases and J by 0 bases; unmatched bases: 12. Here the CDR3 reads CASSRARPYRGHQETQYF. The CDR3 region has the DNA TGTGCCAGTAGTAGGGCACGACCTTACAGGGGGCACCAAGAGACCCAGTACTTC.

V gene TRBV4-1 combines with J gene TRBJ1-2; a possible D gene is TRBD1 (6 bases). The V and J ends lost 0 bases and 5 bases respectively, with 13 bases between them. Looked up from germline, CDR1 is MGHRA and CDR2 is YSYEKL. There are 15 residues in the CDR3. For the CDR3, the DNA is TGCGCCAGCAGCCAAGACCCAGGGGCCCATTATGGCTACACCTTC. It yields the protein CASSQDPGAHYGYTF.

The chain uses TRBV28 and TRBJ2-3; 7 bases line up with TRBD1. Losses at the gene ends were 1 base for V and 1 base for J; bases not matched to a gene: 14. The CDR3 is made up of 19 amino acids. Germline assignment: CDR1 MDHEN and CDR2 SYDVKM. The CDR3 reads CASSLLTGVEAWGTDTQYF. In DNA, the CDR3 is TGTGCCAGCAGTTTATTAACAGGGGTAGAGGCTTGGGGCACAGATACGCAGTATTTT.

The DNA of the CDR3 is TGTGCCATCAGGACGGGTGGCAACACTGAAGCTTTCTTT. It is translated as CAIRTGGNTEAFF. The gene calls are TRBV10-3 and TRBJ1-1; D gene ambiguous. Germline V lookup: CDR1 ENHRY, CDR2 SYGVKD. Trimming shortened V by 6 bases and J by 2 bases, and 10 bases separated the two germline ends. The CDR3 runs 13 residues.

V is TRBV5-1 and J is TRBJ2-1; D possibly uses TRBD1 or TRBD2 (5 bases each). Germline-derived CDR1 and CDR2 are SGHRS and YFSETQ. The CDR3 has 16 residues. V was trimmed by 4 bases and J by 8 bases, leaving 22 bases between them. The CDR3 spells CASSPGPKEPWDEQFF. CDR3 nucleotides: TGCGCCAGCAGCCCGGGACCGAAAGAGCCCTGGGATGAGCAGTTCTTC.

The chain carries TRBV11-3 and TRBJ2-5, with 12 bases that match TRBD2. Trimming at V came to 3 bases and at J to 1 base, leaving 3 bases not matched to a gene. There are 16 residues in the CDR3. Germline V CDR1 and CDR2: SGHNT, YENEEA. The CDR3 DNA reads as TGTGCCAGCAGCTTGAGGACTAGCGGGACCCAAGAGACCCAGTACTTC. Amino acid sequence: CASSLRTSGTQETQYF.

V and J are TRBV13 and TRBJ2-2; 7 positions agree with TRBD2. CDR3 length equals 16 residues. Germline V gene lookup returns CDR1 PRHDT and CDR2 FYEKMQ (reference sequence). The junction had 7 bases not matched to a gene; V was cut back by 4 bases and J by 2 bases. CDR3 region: CASSWRGGDNTGELFF. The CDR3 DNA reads TGTGCCAGCAGCTGGCGGGGAGGGGATAACACCGGGGAGCTGTTTTTT.

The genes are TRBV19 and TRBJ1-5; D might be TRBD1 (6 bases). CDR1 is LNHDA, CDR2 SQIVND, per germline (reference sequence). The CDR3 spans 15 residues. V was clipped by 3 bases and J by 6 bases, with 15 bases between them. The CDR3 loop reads CASSMQGQRIQPQHF. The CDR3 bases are TGTGCCAGTAGTATGCAGGGGCAGAGGATTCAGCCCCAGCATTTT.